This TCR beta chain was documented in a study of immune characterization of retroperitoneal liposarcoma (dated by TCRdb to the late 2010s). On this clonotype: Its antigen is unknown. The sample holds no much larger clone one base away, and base qualities are not on file.

The library relied on PCR. The instrument was a NextSeq 500. The public reads were reprocessed in TCRdb via fastp at Q25 and MiXCR, keeping in-frame beta chains. Records with the same CDR3 protein are collapsed into one entry carrying the most frequent genes and DNA. The sample yields some 9,600 distinct CDR3 sequences; 37% were counted once. The ten biggest clones cover over 9.5% of the sample. The source material was tumor tissue. The sequence was obtained from a female donor with retroperitoneal liposarcoma.

The CDR3 corresponds to CASSSLAGDGDTQYF. The nucleotide sequence reads TGTGCCAGCAGTAGCCTAGCGGGAGATGGAGATACGCAGTATTTT. The chain is made from TRBV6-1 and TRBJ2-3, with TRBD2 matching 10 junction bases. The CDR3 holds 15 amino acids from the cysteine to the phenylalanine. The kept DNA is CDR3 alone, 45 bases in frame from the first base. The germline V gene supplies CDR1 MNHNS and CDR2 SASEGT. Here V drops 5 bases and J drops 5 bases, and the junction holds 7 bases not matched to any gene.